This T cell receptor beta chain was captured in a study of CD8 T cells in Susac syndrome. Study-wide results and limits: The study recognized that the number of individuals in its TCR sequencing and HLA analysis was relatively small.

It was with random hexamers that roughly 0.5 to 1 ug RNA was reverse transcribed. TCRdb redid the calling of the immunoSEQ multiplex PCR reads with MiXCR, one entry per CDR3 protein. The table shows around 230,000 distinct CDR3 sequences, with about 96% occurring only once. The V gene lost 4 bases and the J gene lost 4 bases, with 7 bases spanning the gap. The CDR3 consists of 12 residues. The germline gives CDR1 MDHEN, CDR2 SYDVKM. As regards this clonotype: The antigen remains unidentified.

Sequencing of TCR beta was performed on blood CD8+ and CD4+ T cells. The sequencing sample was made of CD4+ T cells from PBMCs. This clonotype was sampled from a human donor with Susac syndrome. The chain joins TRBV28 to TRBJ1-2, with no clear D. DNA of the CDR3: TGTGCCAGCAGTTCACAGACCTATGGCTACACCTTC. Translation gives CASSSQTYGYTF.